This T cell receptor (beta chain) was found in a study of OX40 agonist ivuxolimab in advanced cancers. Study-wide context: The patients' treatment was ivuxolimab, an agonistic anti-OX40 (CD134) antibody. Study results and limitations: On average, CD8+ T cells showed a greater number of expanded clones than CD4+.

Prior autoimmune disease or systemic immunosuppression barred patients. This CDR3 contains 21 residues. Per germline, CDR1 SGHVS and CDR2 FQNEAQ. Trimming took 5 bases from V and 0 from J; bases not matched to a gene: 20. Here immunoSEQ multiplex PCR was the method, and the copy in TCRdb shows in-frame clones only, minus some. The data show approximately 90,000 clones, approximately 88% seen once. To note about this clone: Its antigen is not identified.

This clonotype originated in an adult with an advanced solid tumor such as melanoma, head and neck, liver or kidney cancer. This material consisted of CD4+ or CD8+ T cells sorted from blood, taken in a trial of the OX40 agonist ivuxolimab. The chain links TRBV7-8 to TRBJ2-1; TRBD2 matches 9 bases. As DNA, the CDR3 is TGTGCCAGCAGCCCTGGGGTGCGGGAGGGCCGTGGAAGGGGCTCCTACAATGAGCAGTTCTTC. As protein: CASSPGVREGRGRGSYNEQFF. Full variable domain (rest looked up from reference TRBV7-8 and TRBJ2-1): GAGVSQSPRYKVAKRGQDVALRCDPISGHVSLFWYQQALGQGPEFLTYFQNEAQLDKSGLPSDRFFAERPEGSVSTLKIQRTQQEDSAVYLCASSPGVREGRGRGSYNEQFFGPGTRLTVL.